This TCR beta chain originates from a study of regulatory T cells in long-lasting Graves disease (dated by TCRdb to about 2021). Describing the broader study: Newly diagnosed Graves' disease patients had taken antithyroid drugs for less than 3 months. A total of around 35 samples underwent TCR sequencing: around 13 from persistent and approximately 20 from newly diagnosed Graves' disease patients. Peripheral blood TCR sequencing and RNA sequencing compared persistent Graves' disease patients with newly diagnosed Graves' disease patients. The study was registered as a clinical trial and conducted in China.

The method behind the library was multiplex PCR. Sequencing instrument: Illumina HiSeq 4000. TCR beta libraries were built with iRepertoire HTBI primers and Arm-PCR amplification of CDR3 regions. Gel purification was performed on PCR products prior to sequencing. Per the source publication's procedure: Gene usage analysis of CDR3 amino acid clonotypes used the approximately 56 TRBV and 11 to 15 TRBJ segments found across samples. COPE and FqMerger were used to merge filtered high-quality paired reads into contigs. BLAST was used to align contigs to IMGT TRBV, TRBD and TRBJ reference genes, and CDR3 was defined according to IMGT. Any clonotype with a frequency above 0.1% was counted as a highly expanded clone. Shannon entropy served as the measure of repertoire diversity, while the Gini coefficient captured V-J evenness. A clonotype was considered public if more than one individual shared it. The public reads were reprocessed in TCRdb via fastp at Q25 and MiXCR, keeping in-frame beta chains. Rows are combined by CDR3 protein, so each entry shows the most common genes and DNA. The V and J calls follow TCRdb's processing rather than the paper's. For this sample there are hundreds of thousands of distinct CDR3 sequences; roughly 15% appear just once. The top ten hold about 18% of the sample.

Summary of the overall study and its limitations: Persistent patients shared more public clonotypes among themselves (around 3,000) than newly diagnosed patients did (approximately 900). Only peripheral blood was studied, because thyroid tissue, the primary lesion, was inaccessible. As a limitation, the authors acknowledged that the small sample size may reduce accuracy. Compared with newly diagnosed patients, patients with persistent Graves' disease had lower TCR Shannon entropy and fewer highly expanded clones, which suggests clonal expansion. Persistent disease showed preferential use of TRBV28, TRBJ1-2 and TRBJ2-5, whereas newly diagnosed disease favored TRBV20-1 and TRBJ2-1. Sequencing and analysis were restricted to the TCR beta chain.

As for this clonotype: What this receptor recognizes is not known. No base-level quality is on record; no much larger clone is a single base apart.

V is shortened by 1 base, J by 10 bases, and the region joining them spans 14 bases. There are 15 amino acids in the CDR3, from cysteine to phenylalanine inclusive. Of all the DNA, just the CDR3 is kept, 45 bases in frame from base 1. CDR1 and CDR2 are read off the germline V gene as KGHSH and LQKENI. In the paper's terms, the time point label means: newly diagnosed GD, antithyroid drugs for less than 3 months. RNA was extracted from PBMCs in TRIzol for both TCR sequencing and RNA sequencing. The diagnosis of Graves' disease followed American Thyroid Association guidelines. Patients for the study were recruited at an endocrinology department in Xi'an, China. Each patient gave 9 to 10 milliliters of peripheral blood, collected in an EDTA anticoagulant tube. PBMCs were isolated by Ficoll Paque Plus density gradient separation without further T cell sorting. An Agilent 2100 Bioanalyzer and agarose gel were used to assess RNA quality, and a NanoDrop 2000 was used to measure RNA concentration.

The data also belong to a second study, concerning T cells in Graves' hyperthyroidism and ophthalmopathy. According to the second study: Graves' hyperthyroidism was defined as stable when no progression to ophthalmopathy occurred over 18 months of follow-up. Hyperthyroidism patients were newly diagnosed, with disease duration under 2 months, and aged 18 to 65 years. Exclusion was applied to patients with uncontrolled infections, other autoimmune diseases, pregnancy or lactation. Clinical symptoms, serum thyroxine and TRAb, thyroid ultrasound, and orbital computed tomography formed the basis for the diagnoses. For the first round of RT-PCR on the TCR CDR3, the HTBI primer set was used together with the Qiagen OneStep RT-PCR kit. Most expanded thyroid clonotypes (frequency above 0.001) were also found in blood, which suggests that blood repertoires may mirror thyroid immune responses. Ophthalmopathy was separated from stable hyperthyroidism by a 13 V-J signature model, with 87.88% sensitivity and 81% to 82% specificity obtained in cross-validation and 80%/75% obtained in testing. In validation, the model predicted progression to ophthalmopathy with roughly 66% sensitivity and roughly 72% specificity, a median of about 6.7 months before onset. A discovery cohort of around 100 patients, fewer than 50 with Graves' ophthalmopathy and about 58 with stable Graves' hyperthyroidism, was used to find distinguishing TCR V-J signatures. An independent validation cohort of around 19 hyperthyroidism patients and 17 patients who later progressed to ophthalmopathy tested prospective prediction of ophthalmopathy. The 95 to 100 discovery patients were randomly split 7:3 into training and test sets. In addition, the study compared T-cell repertoires in thyroid tissue and in blood from over 5 Graves' hyperthyroidism patients. After blood sampling, hyperthyroidism patients were treated with methimazole at a starting dose of 30 mg daily, and ophthalmopathy patients were treated with high-dose intravenous methylprednisolone. The libraries were constructed in a second round of multiplex PCR and then size-selected and purified. Libraries were sequenced paired-end with 100 bp reads on an Illumina HiSeq2000. SOAPnuke was used to process the raw data, with reads discarded if the reads contained adapters or uncalled bases, had a mean Phred below 15, or lacked an exact constant-primer or identifier match. High-quality paired reads were merged with COPE v1.2.5, and unique nucleotide sequences were defined as clonotypes. MiTCR v1.1 was used to align the clonotypes against IMGT TRBV, TRBD and TRBJ reference segments. The analysis included only V-J combinations with a frequency above 0.0001, which together covered about 99% of the repertoires. The TCS score was defined as the ratio of F50 (clonal expansion) to E x V (chaos), calculated using BLOSUM62-based TCRdist between CDR3 peptides within each V-J. Welch's t-statistics and random forest reduced fewer than 600 V-J features to some 14, which were used in a naive Bayes classifier (R e1071). No statistical method was used to fix the sample size in advance, and group allocation was not hidden from the investigators. TCR Vbeta CDR3 sequencing of 140 or so peripheral blood samples (over 40 ophthalmopathy, around 80 hyperthyroidism and roughly 17 progressor patients) is reported in the paper.

This material consisted of peripheral blood mononuclear cells (PBMCs), taken at new diagnosis, from a patient treated with antithyroid drugs. The sequence derives from a woman in her 30s with Graves disease. Donor details come from another sample of the same person, matched by shared clones. The chain links TRBV18 with TRBJ1-6, and the D gene may be TRBD1, 5 bases matching. The DNA reads as follows: TGTGCCAGCTCACCACAGCAAACAGGAAACTCACCCCTCCACTTT. Its coded protein is CASSPQQTGNSPLHF.